This TCR beta chain stems from a study of identical twins. TCRdb used MiXCR to reprocess the 5' RACE reads, holding one entry per CDR3 protein. The repertoire holds about 700,000 distinct CDR3 sequences, with roughly 6% as singletons. The V end was cut by 0 bases, the J end by 7 bases, with 13 bases between. CDR1 and CDR2 from the germline V gene are KGHSH and LQKENI. This CDR3 spans 15 amino acids. Study-wide findings and caveats: Analyses of zero insertions could be partly confounded by invariant MAIT and iNKT cells. Out-of-frame alpha sequences common to twins exhibited a surplus of low generation probability. Cross-sectional statistics, not tracking of the same donors, supported the conclusions.

This clonotype was counted a few times. Its specificity is not known. Sequencing input: naive T cells sorted from blood. This sequence joins TRBV18 and TRBJ1-5, with a tentative D call TRBD1 (6 bases). The origin of this receptor is a man aged 18-30 years in good health. CDR3 DNA: TGTGCCAGCTCACCACCGAACAGGGAGGGGCAGCCCCAGCATTTT. Its translation is CASSPPNREGQPQHF.